This T cell receptor beta chain is drawn from a study of T-cell memory formation after mild COVID-19. The study, taken as a whole, reports: The CD4+ clones that contracted clustered mainly within CM and EM, and the CD8+ clones concentrated in EMRA. Day 37-peaking second-wave clones had unconfirmed SARS-CoV-2 specificity.

Concerning this clonotype: What it binds is not known.

Each CDR3 protein gets one entry after TCRdb re-called the 5' RACE reads with MiXCR. The sample contains approximately 340,000 distinct CDR3 sequences, 13% of which appear only once. The CDR3 is 15 residues long. After removal of 8 bases from V and 5 bases from J, the junction contained 11 bases not matched to a gene. The chain carries TRBV23-1 and TRBJ1-5, with 8 bases lining up with TRBD1. TRBV23-1 falls under the ORF class, with uncertain function. Sequencing was performed on PBMCs or a T cell subset sorted from them (not recorded which). This receptor was taken from a man in his late teens or twenties who had mild COVID-19 (a few samples of this study predate the infection). Cell type and time point are not known. CDR3 sequence: CASPRWDRTDQPQHF. Here the CDR3 DNA reads TGCGCCAGCCCCCGTTGGGACAGGACCGATCAGCCCCAGCATTTT.